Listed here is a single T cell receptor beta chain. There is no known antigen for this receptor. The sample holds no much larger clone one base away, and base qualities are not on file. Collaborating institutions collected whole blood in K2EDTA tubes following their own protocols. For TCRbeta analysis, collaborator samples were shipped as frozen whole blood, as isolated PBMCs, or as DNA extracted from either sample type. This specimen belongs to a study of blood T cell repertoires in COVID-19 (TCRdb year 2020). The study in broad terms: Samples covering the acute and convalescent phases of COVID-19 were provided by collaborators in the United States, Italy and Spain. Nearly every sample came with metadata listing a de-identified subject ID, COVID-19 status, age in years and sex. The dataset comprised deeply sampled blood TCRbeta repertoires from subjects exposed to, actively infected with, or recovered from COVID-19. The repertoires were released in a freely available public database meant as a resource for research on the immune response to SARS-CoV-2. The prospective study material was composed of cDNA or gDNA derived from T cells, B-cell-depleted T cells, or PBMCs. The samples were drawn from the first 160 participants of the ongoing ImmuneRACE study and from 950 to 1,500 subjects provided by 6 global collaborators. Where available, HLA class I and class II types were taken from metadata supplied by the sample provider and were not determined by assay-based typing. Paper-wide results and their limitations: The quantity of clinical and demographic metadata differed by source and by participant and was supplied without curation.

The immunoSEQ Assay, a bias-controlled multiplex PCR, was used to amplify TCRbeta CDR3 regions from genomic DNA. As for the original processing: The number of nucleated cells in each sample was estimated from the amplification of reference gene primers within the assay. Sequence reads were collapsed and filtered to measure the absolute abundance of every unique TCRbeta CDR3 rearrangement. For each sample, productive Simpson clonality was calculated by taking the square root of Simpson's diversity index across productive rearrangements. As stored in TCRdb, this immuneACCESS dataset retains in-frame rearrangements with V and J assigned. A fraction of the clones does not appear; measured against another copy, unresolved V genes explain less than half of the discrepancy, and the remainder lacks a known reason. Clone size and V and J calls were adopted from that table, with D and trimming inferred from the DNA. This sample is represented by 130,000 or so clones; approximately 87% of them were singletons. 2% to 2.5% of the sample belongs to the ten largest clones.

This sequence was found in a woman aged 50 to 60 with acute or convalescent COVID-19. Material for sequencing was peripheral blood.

The CDR3 is CASSAGTFNQPQHF. The DNA sequence reads TGTGCCAGCAGCGCAGGGACTTTCAATCAGCCCCAGCATTTT. The rearrangement combines TRBV9 with TRBJ1-5; TRBD1 might be the D gene, on 5 matching bases. The CDR3 covers 14 residues, taking in both the cysteine and the phenylalanine. CDR3 DNA is the only sequence kept; it has 42 bases, read in frame from the first base. In the germline V gene, CDR1 corresponds to SGDLS and CDR2 to YYNGEE. Relative to germline, V is 3 bases shorter and J is 3 bases shorter, with 10 bases between their ends.